This entry concerns a single TCR beta chain. Its antigen is not yet known. Base qualities are not provided; no much larger clone lies one nucleotide away. The CDR3 goes from the cysteine to the phenylalanine over 14 residues. The only DNA kept is the CDR3, 42 bases in frame from the first base. CDR1 MNHEY and CDR2 SVGAGI are derived from the germline V gene. V has 4 bases trimmed and J has 7 bases trimmed; junction bases matching no gene number 2. TCRbeta CDR3 regions were amplified from genomic DNA by means of the immunoSEQ Assay, a bias-controlled multiplex PCR. The original methods were these. Within the assay, amplification of reference gene primers was used to estimate how many nucleated cells each sample contained. Sequence reads were collapsed and filtered to measure the absolute abundance of every unique TCRbeta CDR3 rearrangement. For each sample, productive Simpson clonality was calculated by taking the square root of Simpson's diversity index across productive rearrangements. TCRdb took this table from immuneACCESS and kept in-frame rearrangements with V and J called. Such tables lack part of the clones; where checked against another copy, unresolved V genes explain under half of the gap, and the rest is unexplained. V and J calls and clone size are as listed in that table; D and trimming were resolved from the DNA. This sample has 150,000 to 200,000 clones in its table, and roughly 90% of those were observed once. Around 4.6% of the sample is taken by the ten largest.

One collaborating source in Seattle enrolled patients while the patients were actively infected and followed the patients over time throughout the course of disease. Each collaborating institution followed its own protocols to collect whole blood in K2EDTA tubes. For TCRbeta analysis, collaborators shipped samples as frozen whole blood, isolated PBMCs, or DNA extracted from either of those sample types. The data belong to a study of blood T cell repertoires in COVID-19 (TCRdb year 2020). Notes on the research overall: Samples covering the acute and convalescent phases of COVID-19 were provided by collaborators in the United States, Italy and Spain. The material from the prospective study consisted of cDNA or gDNA derived from T cells, B-cell-depleted T cells, or PBMCs. Deeply sampled blood TCRbeta repertoires from subjects exposed to, actively infected with, or recovered from COVID-19 were included in the dataset. The repertoires were made available in a free public database intended to serve as a resource for research on the immune response to SARS-CoV-2. Samples came from the ongoing ImmuneRACE study (first 160 participants) plus 1,254 subjects from 6 global collaborators. The sample metadata nearly always contained a de-identified subject ID, COVID-19 status, age in years and sex. Where available, HLA class I and class II types were obtained from metadata supplied by the sample provider rather than from assay-based typing. Broad study findings and their caveats: Clinical and demographic metadata were provided uncurated, with the amount varying by source and participant.

This clonotype originated in a man aged 30-40 years with COVID-19, enrolled during active disease. Here the chain combines TRBV6-5 and TRBJ2-2; a stretch of 11 junction bases matches TRBD1. The sample comprised peripheral blood. At the DNA level, the sequence is TGTGCCAGCAGTTGGACAGGGGGCTACGGGGAGCTGTTTTTT. Translation gives CASSWTGGYGELFF.